These T cell receptor beta chains were read from a single sample in a study of CD8+ T cells in alopecia areata. Some clones are missing from TCRdb's copy, which holds only in-frame ones; the method was immunoSEQ multiplex PCR. Here the sample spans a few hundred thousand clones, approximately 61% being singletons. Sequencing used CD4+ T cells sorted from blood, obtained at week 0. These receptors came from a human donor with alopecia areata. CDR3s include the opening cysteine and the closing phenylalanine or tryptophan. The D gene is left open where the match is weak. Some rows have no size entry. The others give once, few or many, or a class for an expanded clone.

CDR3 DNA | CDR3 protein | J gene | D gene | clone size | V gene | CDR3 length
TGTGCCAGCAGTCCAGGGGGCCAGGCCTACGAGCAGTACTTC | CASSPGGQAYEQYF | TRBJ2-7 | TRBD1 | few | TRBV7-3 | 14
TGCAGCGTTGAAGGGCAGGCGCCCTATGGCTACACCTTC | CSVEGQAPYGYTF | TRBJ1-2 | - | few | TRBV29-1 | 13
TGTGCCACCAGCAGAGACGAGACCCAGTACTTC | CATSRDETQYF | TRBJ2-5 | - | few | TRBV15 | 11
TGTGCCTGGGGGAGGGGGACCCTCACAGATACGCAGTATTTT | CAWGRGTLTDTQYF | TRBJ2-3 | - | - | TRBV30 | 14
TGCGCCAGCAGCTTGGCTAGCGGGGTCGAGACCCAGTACTTC | CASSLASGVETQYF | TRBJ2-5 | TRBD2 | - | TRBV5-1 | 14
TGCGCCAGCAGCGTACAGGGTGAGACCCAGTACTTC | CASSVQGETQYF | TRBJ2-5 | - | - | TRBV5-1 | 12
TGCAGCGTGTGGACGGAGAATGAAAAACTGTTTTTT | CSVWTENEKLFF | TRBJ1-4 | - | few | TRBV29-1 | 12
TGTGCCTGGAGGGGGGAGAGGCCCAATCAGCCCCAGCATTTT | CAWRGERPNQPQHF | TRBJ1-5 | - | - | TRBV30 | 14
TGTGCCAGCAGTTACAGCGTTGACTACAGCCCCTGGCAATTT | CASSYSVDYSPWQF | TRBJ1-1 | - | - | TRBV6-5 | 14
TGTGCCAGCAGCTTAACAGAAGGGGGTGGCTATGGCTACACCTTC | CASSLTEGGGYGYTF | TRBJ1-2 | - | - | TRBV7-3 | 15
TGCAGCGCCTCTCAGGGGGGCCCAAACACAGATACGCAGTATTTT | CSASQGGPNTDTQYF | TRBJ2-3 | - | - | TRBV29-1 | 15
TGTGCCAGCAGCCCCGGGGGGGATGAAAAACTGTTTTTT | CASSPGGDEKLFF | TRBJ1-4 | - | - | TRBV6-5 | 13
TGTGCCAGCAGCTTAGGGCGGGCAAACTATGGCTACACCTTC | CASSLGRANYGYTF | TRBJ1-2 | - | - | TRBV7-8 | 14
TGTGCCAGCAGCGTAGATACAGGGCGAGACTATGGCTACACCTTC | CASSVDTGRDYGYTF | TRBJ1-2 | - | - | TRBV9 | 15
TGTGCCTGGATTAATTGGGACAGGAATATCTATGGCTACACCTTC | CAWINWDRNIYGYTF | TRBJ1-2 | TRBD1 | - | TRBV30 | 15
TGTGCCATCAGTGAGGTGGGGCGCGGAACTGAAGCTTTCTTT | CAISEVGRGTEAFF | TRBJ1-1 | - | - | TRBV10-3 | 14
TGTGCCACCAACAGGGAAAACTATAATTCACCCCTCCACTTT | CATNRENYNSPLHF | TRBJ1-6 | - | once | TRBV6-5 | 14
TGCAGCACGTCACTTGTCACAGATACGCAGTATTTT | CSTSLVTDTQYF | TRBJ2-3 | - | - | TRBV29-1 | 12
TGCAGCGTTGCCCCCCGGTACACTGAAGCTTTCTTT | CSVAPRYTEAFF | TRBJ1-1 | - | - | TRBV29-1 | 12
TGCAGTGCTAGTCCGGGGGAGACCCAGTACTTC | CSASPGETQYF | TRBJ2-5 | - | - | TRBV20-1 | 11
TGTGCCAGCAGCCCGGGGTCAGCCGCTGATGAAAAACTGTTTTTT | CASSPGSAADEKLFF | TRBJ1-4 | - | - | TRBV5-4 | 15
TGTGCCAGCAGCCGGGGGACAGTTTACAATGAGCAGTTCTTC | CASSRGTVYNEQFF | TRBJ2-1 | TRBD1 | - | TRBV4-2 | 14
TGTGCCAGCAGTGAATTCTCTGGCTACACCTTC | CASSEFSGYTF | TRBJ1-2 | - | - | TRBV2 | 11
TGTGCCAGCACCCCCGAGGGGTCAATGAACTATGGCTACACCTTC | CASTPEGSMNYGYTF | TRBJ1-2 | - | - | TRBV9 | 15
TGTGCCTGGAGTGTACGACAGGGAGAAGCTTTCTTT | CAWSVRQGEAFF | TRBJ1-1 | TRBD1 | - | TRBV30 | 12
TGTGCCAGCAGCTTGGGGCAGGGACACCCGAACAATGAGCAGTTCTTC | CASSLGQGHPNNEQFF | TRBJ2-1 | - | - | TRBV5-6 | 16
TGCAGCGTTGGGGGTCTAGCGGATACGCAGTATTTT | CSVGGLADTQYF | TRBJ2-3 | - | - | TRBV29-1 | 12
TGTGCCAGCAGCTTAAGCTCTGGAAACACCATATATTTT | CASSLSSGNTIYF | TRBJ1-3 | - | - | TRBV11-2 | 13
TGTGCCAGCAGCTTAGGTGACACCATGCTCTTCAATGAGCAGTTCTTC | CASSLGDTMLFNEQFF | TRBJ2-1 | - | - | TRBV11-2 | 16
TGTGCCAGCAGCTTAGGGGGGGCTTGGGAGACCCAGTACTTC | CASSLGGAWETQYF | TRBJ2-5 | - | - | TRBV7-6 | 14
TGTGCCAGCACCGCGTTGGCAGGGGCACTTGGGGAGACCCAGTACTTC | CASTALAGALGETQYF | TRBJ2-5 | - | few | TRBV5-8 | 16
TGTGCCAGCGGTGGGGTTAATTCACCCCTCCACTTT | CASGGVNSPLHF | TRBJ1-6 | - | once | TRBV25-1 | 12
TGTGCCAGCAGCTTAGCTGTAGATACGCAGTATTTT | CASSLAVDTQYF | TRBJ2-3 | - | - | TRBV7-2 | 12
TGTGCCAGCACCTCCTGGACAGAGTTAAACACCGGGGAGCTGTTTTTT | CASTSWTELNTGELFF | TRBJ2-2 | - | - | TRBV27 | 16
TGCAGCGTTATCTTGACTCGGGGTCCGGATTCACCCCTCCACTTT | CSVILTRGPDSPLHF | TRBJ1-6 | - | few | TRBV29-1 | 15
TGTGCCAGCACTCCTAGCTCCTACAATGAGCAGTTCTTC | CASTPSSYNEQFF | TRBJ2-1 | - | - | TRBV6-1 | 13
TGTGCCAGCAGCTTCTCAGGGGATAGCAATCAGCCCCAGCATTTT | CASSFSGDSNQPQHF | TRBJ1-5 | - | - | TRBV7-2 | 15
TGTGCCAGCAGTGAGGGCCGGGACTATGGCTACACCTTC | CASSEGRDYGYTF | TRBJ1-2 | - | - | TRBV2 | 13